This T cell receptor (beta chain) was sequenced in a study of CD8+ T cells in alopecia areata. Looking at the study overall: Treated individuals took tofacitinib by mouth, 5 to 10 mg twice daily. Study conclusions and caveats: Sequencing of scalp samples also captures resident alphabeta T cells of normal skin.

The investigators collected lesional scalp punch biopsies and peripheral blood from alopecia areata patients. Reverse transcription of extracted RNA yielded cDNA, which provided the sequencing template. Profiled with immunoSEQ multiplex PCR; TCRdb holds only in-frame clones, not every one. The sample lists about 97,000 clones; 41% were seen once. Remarks on this clone: Its antigen is not known.

This receptor was obtained from a human donor with alopecia areata. The sequenced sample was CD4+ T cells sorted from blood.

The CDR3 bases are TGCGCCAGCAGCCAAGATAATTGGAGCGGGAGTCGTAACACCGGGGAGCTGTTTTTT. This codes for CASSQDNWSGSRNTGELFF. The chain has TRBV4-1 and TRBJ2-2; 8 nucleotides align to TRBD2. The germline gives CDR1 MGHRA, CDR2 YSYEKL. The CDR3 covers 19 residues. V was clipped by 0 bases and J by 2 bases; unmatched bases: 11.